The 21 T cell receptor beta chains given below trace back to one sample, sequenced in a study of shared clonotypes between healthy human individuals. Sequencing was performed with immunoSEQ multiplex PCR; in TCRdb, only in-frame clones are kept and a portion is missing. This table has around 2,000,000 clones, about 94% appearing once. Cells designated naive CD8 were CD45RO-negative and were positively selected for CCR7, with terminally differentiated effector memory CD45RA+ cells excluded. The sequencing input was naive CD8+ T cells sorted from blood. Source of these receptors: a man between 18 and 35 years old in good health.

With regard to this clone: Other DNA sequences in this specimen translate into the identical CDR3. In nucleotides, the CDR3 is TGTGCCAGCAGCTTAACAGGGGGCGAGTACGAGCAGTACTTC. This sequence encodes CASSLTGGEYEQYF. This sequence joins TRBV28 and TRBJ2-7, with TRBD1 identical over 9 bases. The CDR3 covers 14 residues. The V gene end was trimmed by 6 bases and the J gene end by 4 bases; junction bases not matched to a gene: 7. Per the germline V gene, CDR1 is MDHEN and CDR2 is SYDVKM.

The CDR3 loop reads CASSLDGSGNQPQHF. The CDR3 region has the DNA TGTGCCAGCAGTTTAGACGGGAGTGGCAATCAGCCCCAGCATTTT. The chain links TRBV27 to TRBJ1-5, with D unresolved. Trimming took 2 bases from V and 2 from J, leaving 10 bases between them. This CDR3 has 15 residues. Looked up from germline, CDR1 is MNHEY and CDR2 is SMNVEV (reference sequence).

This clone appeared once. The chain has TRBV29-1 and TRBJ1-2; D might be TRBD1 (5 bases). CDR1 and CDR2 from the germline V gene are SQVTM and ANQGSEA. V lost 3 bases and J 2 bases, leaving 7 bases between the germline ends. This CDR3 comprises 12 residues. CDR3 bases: TGCAGCGTTGAGCGACAGAACTATGGCTACACCTTC. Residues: CSVERQNYGYTF.

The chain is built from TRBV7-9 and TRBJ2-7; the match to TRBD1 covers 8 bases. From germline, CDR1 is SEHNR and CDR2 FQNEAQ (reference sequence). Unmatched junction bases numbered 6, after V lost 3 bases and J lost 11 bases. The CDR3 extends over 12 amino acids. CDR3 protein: CASSLMGQEEYF. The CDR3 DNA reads TGTGCCAGCAGCTTGATGGGACAGGAAGAGTACTTC.

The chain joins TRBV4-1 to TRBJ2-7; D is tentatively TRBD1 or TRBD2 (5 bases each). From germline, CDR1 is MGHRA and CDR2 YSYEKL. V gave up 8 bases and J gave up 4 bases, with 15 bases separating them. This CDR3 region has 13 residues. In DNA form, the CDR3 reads TGCGCCAGCGGCCTCGGGGCCGAATACGAGCAGTACTTC. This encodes CASGLGAEYEQYF.

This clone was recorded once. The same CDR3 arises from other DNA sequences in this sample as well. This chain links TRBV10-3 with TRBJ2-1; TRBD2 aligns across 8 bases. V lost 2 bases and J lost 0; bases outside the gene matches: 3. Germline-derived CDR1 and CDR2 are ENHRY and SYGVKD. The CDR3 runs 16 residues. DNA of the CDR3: TGTGCCATCAGTGAGCCGAGCGGGGGCTCCTACAATGAGCAGTTCTTC. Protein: CAISEPSGGSYNEQFF.

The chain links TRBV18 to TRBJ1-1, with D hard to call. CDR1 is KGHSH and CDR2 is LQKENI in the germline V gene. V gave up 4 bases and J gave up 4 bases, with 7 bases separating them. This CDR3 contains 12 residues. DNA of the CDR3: TGTGCCAGCTCACGGGAGTCCACTGAAGCTTTCTTT. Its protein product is CASSRESTEAFF.

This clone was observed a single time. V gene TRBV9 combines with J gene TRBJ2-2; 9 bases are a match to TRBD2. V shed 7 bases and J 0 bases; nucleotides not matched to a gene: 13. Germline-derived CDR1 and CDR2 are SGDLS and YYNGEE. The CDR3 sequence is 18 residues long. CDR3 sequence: CASGRGVAGAANTGELFF. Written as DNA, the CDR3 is TGTGCCAGCGGCCGCGGAGTAGCGGGGGCCGCGAACACCGGGGAGCTGTTTTTT.

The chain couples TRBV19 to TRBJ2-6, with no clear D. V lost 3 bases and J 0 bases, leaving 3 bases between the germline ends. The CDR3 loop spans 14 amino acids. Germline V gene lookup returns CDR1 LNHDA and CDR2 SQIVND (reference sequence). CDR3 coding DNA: TGTGCCAGTAGTATGACCTCTGGGGCCAACGTCCTGACTTTC. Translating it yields CASSMTSGANVLTF.

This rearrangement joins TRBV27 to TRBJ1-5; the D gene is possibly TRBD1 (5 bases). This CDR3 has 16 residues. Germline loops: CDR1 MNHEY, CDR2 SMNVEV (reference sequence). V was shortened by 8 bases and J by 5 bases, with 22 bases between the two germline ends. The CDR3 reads CASPLWCQGHDQPQHF. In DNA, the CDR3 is TGTGCCAGCCCGTTATGGTGCCAGGGTCATGATCAGCCCCAGCATTTT.

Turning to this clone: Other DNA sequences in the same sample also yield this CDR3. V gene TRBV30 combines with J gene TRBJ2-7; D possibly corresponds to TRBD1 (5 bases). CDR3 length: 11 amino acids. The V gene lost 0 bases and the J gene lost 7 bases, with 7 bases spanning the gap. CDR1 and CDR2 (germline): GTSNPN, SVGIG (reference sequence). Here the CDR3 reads CAWSVGAEQYF. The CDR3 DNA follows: TGTGCCTGGAGTGTAGGGGCAGAGCAGTACTTC.

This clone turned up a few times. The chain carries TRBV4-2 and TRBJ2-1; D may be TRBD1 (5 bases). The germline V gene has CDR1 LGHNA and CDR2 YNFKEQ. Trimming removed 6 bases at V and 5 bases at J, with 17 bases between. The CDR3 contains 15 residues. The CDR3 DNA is TGTGCCAGCAGAGGCGTCGCGGACATAAACAATGAGCAGTTCTTC. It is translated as CASRGVADINNEQFF.

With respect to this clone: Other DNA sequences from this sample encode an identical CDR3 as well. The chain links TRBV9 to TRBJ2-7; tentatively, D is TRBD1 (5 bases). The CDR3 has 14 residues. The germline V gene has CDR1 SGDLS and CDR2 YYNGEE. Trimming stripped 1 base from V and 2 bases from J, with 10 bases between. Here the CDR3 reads CASSVSQGAYEQYF. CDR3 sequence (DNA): TGTGCCAGCAGCGTATCCCAGGGTGCCTACGAGCAGTACTTC.

This CDR3 reads CASSEYPSSDEQFF. The CDR3 DNA reads as TGCGCCAGCAGTGAGTATCCTAGCAGCGATGAGCAGTTCTTC. The rearrangement joins TRBV10-1 to TRBJ2-1; a weak D match, TRBD2 (5 bases). V dropped 1 base and J dropped 8 bases, with 12 bases sitting between them. The germline CDR1 and CDR2 sequences are WNHNN and SYGVQD (reference sequence). This CDR3 has 14 amino acids.

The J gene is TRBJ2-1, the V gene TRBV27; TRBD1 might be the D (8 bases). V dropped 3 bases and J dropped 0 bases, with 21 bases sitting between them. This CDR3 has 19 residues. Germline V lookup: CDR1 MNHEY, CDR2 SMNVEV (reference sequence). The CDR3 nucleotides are TGTGCCAGCAGTTTTGGACAGGGAGGGGGAATGAGCTCCTACAATGAGCAGTTCTTC. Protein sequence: CASSFGQGGGMSSYNEQFF.

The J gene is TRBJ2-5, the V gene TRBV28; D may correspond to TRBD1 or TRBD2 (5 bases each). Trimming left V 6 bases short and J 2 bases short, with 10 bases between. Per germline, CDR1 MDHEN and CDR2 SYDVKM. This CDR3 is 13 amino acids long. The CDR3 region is CASRTGPQETQYF. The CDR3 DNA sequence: TGTGCCAGCAGGACGGGACCGCAAGAGACCCAGTACTTC.

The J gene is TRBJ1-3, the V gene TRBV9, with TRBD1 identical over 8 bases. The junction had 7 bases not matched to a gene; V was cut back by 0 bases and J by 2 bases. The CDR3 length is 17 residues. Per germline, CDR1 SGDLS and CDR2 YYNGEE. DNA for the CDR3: TGTGCCAGCAGCGTAGGGCAGGACAGGGTAACTGGAAACACCATATATTTT. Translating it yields CASSVGQDRVTGNTIYF.

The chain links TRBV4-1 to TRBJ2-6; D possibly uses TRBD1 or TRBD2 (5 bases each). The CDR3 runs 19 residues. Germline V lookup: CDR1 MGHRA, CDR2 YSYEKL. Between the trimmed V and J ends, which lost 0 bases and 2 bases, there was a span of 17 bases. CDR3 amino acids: CASSQEVGPAVTGANVLTF. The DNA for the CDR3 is TGCGCCAGCAGCCAAGAGGTGGGACCAGCAGTAACTGGGGCCAACGTCCTGACTTTC.

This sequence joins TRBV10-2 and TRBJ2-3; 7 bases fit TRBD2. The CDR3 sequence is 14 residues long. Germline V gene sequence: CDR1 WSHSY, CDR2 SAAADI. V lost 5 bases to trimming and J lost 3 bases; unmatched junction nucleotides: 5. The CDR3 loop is CASSPGTITDTQYF. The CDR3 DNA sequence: TGCGCCAGCAGTCCCGGGACTATTACAGATACGCAGTATTTT.

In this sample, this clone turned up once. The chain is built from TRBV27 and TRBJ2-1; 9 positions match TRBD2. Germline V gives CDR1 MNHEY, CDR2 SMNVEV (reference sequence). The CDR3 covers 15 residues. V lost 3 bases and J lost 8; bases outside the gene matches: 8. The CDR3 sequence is CASSLGLAVSDEQFF. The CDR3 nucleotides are TGTGCCAGCAGTTTGGGACTAGCTGTAAGCGATGAGCAGTTCTTC.

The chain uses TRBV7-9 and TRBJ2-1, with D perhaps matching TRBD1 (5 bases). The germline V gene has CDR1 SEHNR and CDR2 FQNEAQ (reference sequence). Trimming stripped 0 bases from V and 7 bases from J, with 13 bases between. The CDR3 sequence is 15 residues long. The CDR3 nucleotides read TGTGCCAGCAGCTTAGCCCAGTCAGGGTCGAATGAGCAGTTCTTC. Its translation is CASSLAQSGSNEQFF. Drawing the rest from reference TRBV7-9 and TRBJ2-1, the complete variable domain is DTGVSQNPRHKITKRGQNVTFRCDPISEHNRLYWYRQTLGQGPEFLTYFQNEAQLEKSRLLSDRFSAERPKGSFSTLEIQRTEQGDSAMYLCASSLAQSGSNEQFFGPGTRLTVL.